This TCR beta chain was recorded in a study of sequential checkpoint blockade in melanoma. In regard to this clone: A much larger clonotype is one base distant, so this may be a read error. At the DNA level, this CDR3 is encoded by other sequences in the same sample as well.

V lost 9 bases and J lost 5, with 24 bases in between. The CDR3 has 15 residues. Germline V lookup: CDR1 SGHRS, CDR2 YFSETQ. Sequenced by immunoSEQ multiplex PCR; TCRdb stores in-frame clones only, minus some. The sample yields some 6,200 clones, approximately 50% seen once. The treatment is: randomized to nivolumab then ipilimumab (arm A) or the reverse (arm B). Patients had received no earlier DNA-damaging chemotherapy. PBMC sorting kept live CD3+CD8+ cells without CD19 or CD56. This material consisted of CD8+ T cells sorted from blood (inferred from file names), taken from a patient given nivolumab and ipilimumab in sequence. V and J are TRBV5-1 and TRBJ2-7, with a possible D match to TRBD1 (6 bases). The clonotype was recovered from a human donor with melanoma. In nucleotides, the CDR3 is TGCGCCACCTCGCCCGAGGGGGTGCCGGTGGACGAGCAGTACTTC. It is translated as CATSPEGVPVDEQYF. The full variable domain, completed using reference TRBV5-1 and TRBJ2-7, is KAGVTQTPRYLIKTRGQQVTLSCSPISGHRSVSWYQQTPGQGLQFLFEYFSETQRNKGNFPGRFSGRQFSNSRSEMNVSTLELGDSALYLCATSPEGVPVDEQYFGPGTRLTVT.